The 8 T cell receptor beta chains below come from one sample, sequenced in a study of blood T cell repertoires in COVID-19. Using immunoSEQ multiplex PCR, the repertoire was profiled, and TCRdb retains in-frame clones only, with some absent. Here the sample spans about 140,000 clones, about nine tenths being singletons. The material sequenced was peripheral blood. These receptor sequences come from a man aged 50-60 years with active or convalescent COVID-19.

This chain uses TRBV9 with TRBJ2-5, with 7 bases fitting TRBD1. This CDR3 is 17 amino acids long. Germline lookup yields CDR1 SGDLS and CDR2 YYNGEE. The trim removed 3 bases at V and 2 bases at J, leaving 13 bases unmatched. CDR3 nucleotide sequence: TGTGCCAGCAGCGGGGCGACACCAACAGGGGATCAAGAGACCCAGTACTTC. Translation gives CASSGATPTGDQETQYF. Full variable domain (rest looked up from reference TRBV9 and TRBJ2-5): DSGVTQTPKHLITATGQRVTLRCSPRSGDLSVYWYQQSLDQGLQFLIQYYNGEERAKGNILERFSAQQFPDLHSELNLSSLELGDSALYFCASSGATPTGDQETQYFGPGTRLLVL.

This clone showed up just once. The V call is TRBV18, the J call TRBJ1-5; 7 bases align to TRBD1. CDR1 is KGHSH and CDR2 is LQKENI in the germline V gene. This CDR3 is built from 14 residues. The ends lost 4 bases at V and 4 bases at J; junction bases unmatched: 4. In DNA, the CDR3 is TGTGCCAGCTCACTCACAGGGGAAAATCAGCCCCAGCATTTT. Its translation: CASSLTGENQPQHF.

V gene TRBV27 combines with J gene TRBJ2-2, with 9 bases that match TRBD2. CDR3 size: 20 residues. V was clipped by 2 bases and J by 3 bases; unmatched bases: 16. Germline lookup yields CDR1 MNHEY and CDR2 SMNVEV (reference sequence). CDR3 amino acids: CASSLPPRVAGAYDTGELFF. CDR3 DNA sequence: TGTGCCAGCAGTTTACCCCCTCGGGTAGCGGGGGCCTACGACACCGGGGAGCTGTTTTTT.

The genes are TRBV28 and TRBJ1-6; D might be TRBD1 (6 bases). Germline CDR1 MDHEN, CDR2 SYDVKM. V was clipped by 6 bases and J by 7 bases, with 16 bases between them. This CDR3 contains 15 residues. For the CDR3, the DNA is TGTGCCAGCAGCCCACGGCAGGGGACAAATTCACCCCTCCACTTT. Its protein is CASSPRQGTNSPLHF.

The chain recombines TRBV6-6 with TRBJ2-7, with 13 bases that match TRBD2. Trimming cost V 4 bases and J 1 base; bases outside gene matches: 4. Germline V gene sequence: CDR1 MNHNY, CDR2 SVGAGI (reference sequence). This CDR3 has 16 residues. CDR3 bases: TGTGCCAGCAGTTCCGTGACTAGCGGGAGGTCCTACGAGCAGTACTTC. Translating gives CASSSVTSGRSYEQYF.

The chain combines TRBV15 with TRBJ1-2, with TRBD1 matching 9 bases. The CDR3 spans 16 residues. Germline trimming cut 1 base from V and 7 bases from J; bases unmatched to any gene: 10. Germline CDR1 and CDR2: LNHNV and YYDKDF (reference sequence). The CDR3 protein is CATSRGIQGALSGYTF. Written as DNA, the CDR3 is TGTGCCACCAGCAGAGGGATACAGGGGGCCTTGTCTGGCTACACCTTC.

This clone showed up just a few times. J is TRBJ1-5 and V is TRBV4-2; no clear D gene. This CDR3 has 13 amino acids. V dropped 2 bases and J dropped 3 bases, with 5 bases sitting between them. CDR1 is LGHNA, CDR2 YNFKEQ, per germline. CDR3 sequence reads: CASSQSNNQPQHF. CDR3 coding DNA: TGTGCCAGCAGCCAATCCAACAATCAGCCCCAGCATTTT.

The J gene is TRBJ1-1, the V gene TRBV6-5, with D possibly matching TRBD1 (6 bases). The V gene's germline CDR1 is MNHEY and CDR2 SVGAGI. The CDR3 contains 14 residues. V lost 6 bases and J 2 bases, leaving 13 bases between the germline ends. The CDR3 coding sequence is TGTGCCAGCAGGAAGGACAGAATTAACACTGAAGCTTTCTTT. Protein product: CASRKDRINTEAFF.